The 20 T cell receptor beta chains reported below all come from one sample, sequenced in a study of OX40 agonist ivuxolimab in advanced cancers. Profiling relied on immunoSEQ multiplex PCR, and the TCRdb table lists in-frame clones only, not all of them. The table records about 100,000 clones, approximately 91% of them present only once. The sample consisted of CD4+ or CD8+ T cells sorted from blood, taken in a trial of the OX40 agonist ivuxolimab. These receptors came from an adult with an advanced solid tumor such as melanoma, head and neck, liver or kidney cancer.

This sequence joins TRBV19 and TRBJ1-3; no firm D call. The CDR3 covers 16 residues. Germline V gene data show CDR1 as LNHDA and CDR2 as SQIVND (reference sequence). V was clipped by 4 bases and J by 0 bases, with 13 bases between them. The CDR3 DNA is TGTGCCAGTAGTAACCCTGGACTGGCCTCTGGAAACACCATATATTTT. Translated, it gives CASSNPGLASGNTIYF. The variable domain in full, completed from reference TRBV19 and TRBJ1-3, reads DGGITQSPKYLFRKEGQNVTLSCEQNLNHDAMYWYRQDPGQGLRLIYYSQIVNDFQKGDIAEGYSVSREKKESFPLTVTSAQKNPTAFYLCASSNPGLASGNTIYFGEGSWLTVV.

The J gene is TRBJ2-1, the V gene TRBV27; 7 nucleotides match TRBD2. CDR3 length equals 15 residues. Germline trimming cut 2 bases from V and 5 bases from J; bases unmatched to any gene: 6. CDR1 and CDR2 from the germline V gene are MNHEY and SMNVEV (reference sequence). CDR3 in amino acids: CASSLTPSGDNEQFF. The CDR3 bases are TGTGCCAGCAGTTTAACGCCTAGCGGTGACAATGAGCAGTTCTTC.

The chain links TRBV27 to TRBJ1-2; 11 bases are shared with TRBD1. Germline-derived CDR1 and CDR2 are MNHEY and SMNVEV (reference sequence). Losses at the gene ends were 5 bases for V and 10 bases for J; bases not matched to a gene: 9. The CDR3 has 14 amino acids. This CDR3 is CASSPGQGAFAYTF. The CDR3 DNA follows: TGTGCCAGCAGTCCCGGACAGGGGGCATTCGCCTACACCTTC.

This clone was counted a few times. This chain connects TRBV9 to TRBJ2-1; TRBD2 aligns across 9 bases. V was pared by 4 bases and J by 5 bases, with 4 bases of the junction left unmatched. The CDR3 has 14 amino acids. CDR1 is SGDLS, CDR2 YYNGEE, per germline. CDR3 bases: TGTGCCAGCAGCCCGACTAGCGGAAACAATGAGCAGTTCTTC. It yields the protein CASSPTSGNNEQFF.

This clone was counted once. The rearrangement uses TRBV7-2 and TRBJ2-7; tentatively, D is TRBD2 (5 bases). This CDR3 spans 14 amino acids. Germline V gene lookup returns CDR1 SGHTA and CDR2 FQGNSA. V gave up 5 bases and J gave up 6 bases, with 17 bases separating them. The CDR3 coding sequence is TGTGCCAGCAGCCCAGCGTCCCGGGATGGCGAGCAGTACTTC. Amino acid sequence: CASSPASRDGEQYF.

The chain links TRBV6-1 to TRBJ1-2; possibly TRBD1 for D (5 bases). The CDR3 sequence is 16 residues long. In germline, CDR1 is MNHNS, CDR2 SASEGT. The V gene lost 1 base and the J gene lost 4 bases, with 16 bases spanning the gap. The CDR3 reads CASSEGGGGEGYGYTF. CDR3 bases: TGTGCCAGCAGTGAAGGGGGTGGGGGAGAAGGCTATGGCTACACCTTC.

The CDR3 DNA is TGTGCCAGCTCAAATCTAGCGGGGTATTACAATGAGCAGTTCTTC. It encodes CASSNLAGYYNEQFF. The chain uses TRBV18 and TRBJ2-1; 9 nucleotides match TRBD2. Germline lookup yields CDR1 KGHSH and CDR2 LQKENI. Trimming took 5 bases from V and 4 from J; bases not matched to a gene: 6. The CDR3 totals 15 residues.

The rearrangement joins TRBV28 to TRBJ1-1; TRBD1 matches at 9 bases. With 5 bases clipped from V and 4 bases from J, the junction kept 8 bases outside the gene matches. The germline CDR1 and CDR2 sequences are MDHEN and SYDVKM. CDR3 length equals 15 residues. This chain's CDR3 is CASSTTTGGVTEAFF. The DNA of the CDR3 is TGTGCCAGCAGTACTACCACAGGGGGCGTCACTGAAGCTTTCTTT.

The chain links TRBV27 to TRBJ2-7, with 9 nucleotides matching TRBD1. The CDR3 covers 15 residues. J lost 4 bases, V lost 6 bases, and 10 bases had no gene match. From germline, CDR1 is MNHEY and CDR2 SMNVEV (reference sequence). The DNA of the CDR3 is TGTGCCAGCAGACTGGGCCGGACAGGGGTGTACGAGCAGTACTTC. This translates into CASRLGRTGVYEQYF.

This chain links TRBV7-2 with TRBJ2-5; no clear D. The CDR3 is 12 amino acids. Looked up from germline, CDR1 is SGHTA and CDR2 is FQGNSA. V was trimmed by 3 bases and J by 2 bases, leaving 4 bases between them. This chain's CDR3 is CASSFSQETQYF. DNA for the CDR3: TGTGCCAGCAGCTTTTCTCAAGAGACCCAGTACTTC.

The genes are TRBV10-3 and TRBJ1-4, with 9 bases identical to TRBD1. With 5 bases clipped from V and 8 bases from J, the junction kept 9 bases outside the gene matches. Germline values: CDR1 ENHRY, CDR2 SYGVKD. The CDR3 consists of 15 residues. The CDR3 loop reads CAISPGTGIGEKLFF. For the CDR3, the DNA is TGTGCCATCAGTCCCGGGACAGGGATTGGAGAAAAACTGTTTTTT.

The rearrangement links TRBV15 to TRBJ2-1, with 7 positions matching TRBD2. CDR1 and CDR2 (germline): LNHNV, YYDKDF (reference sequence). V trimming: 0 bases; J trimming: 13 bases; junction bases outside the gene matches: 9. The CDR3 is 14 residues long. The CDR3 spells CATSRDQSSGHQFF. As DNA, the CDR3 is TGTGCCACCAGCAGAGATCAGTCTAGCGGCCACCAGTTCTTC.

The rearrangement links TRBV2 to TRBJ2-5, with 8 bases fitting TRBD2. The germline V gene encodes CDR1 SNHLY and CDR2 FYNNEI. CDR3 size: 13 residues. Germline trimming cut 3 bases from V and 5 bases from J; bases unmatched to any gene: 2. This chain's CDR3 is CASSDVAGETQYF. CDR3 in DNA: TGTGCCAGCAGTGATGTAGCGGGGGAGACCCAGTACTTC.

The rearrangement joins TRBV7-2 to TRBJ2-7; perhaps TRBD2 as D (6 bases). The CDR3 sequence is 16 residues long. V lost 0 bases and J lost 0, with 12 bases in between. The germline CDR1 and CDR2 sequences are SGHTA and FQGNSA. The CDR3 reads CASSLAGSGASYEQYF. DNA for the CDR3: TGTGCCAGCAGCTTAGCGGGTAGCGGTGCCTCCTACGAGCAGTACTTC. The full variable domain, completed using reference TRBV7-2 and TRBJ2-7, is GAGVSQSPSNKVTEKGKDVELRCDPISGHTALYWYRQSLGQGLEFLIYFQGNSAPDKSGLPSDRFSAERTGGSVSTLTIQRTQQEDSAVYLCASSLAGSGASYEQYFGPGTRLTVT.

The sample holds one count of this clone. The rearrangement uses TRBV7-2 and TRBJ2-3, with D perhaps matching TRBD1 (5 bases). V dropped 4 bases and J dropped 2 bases, with 10 bases sitting between them. This CDR3 is built from 14 residues. Germline CDR1 and CDR2: SGHTA and FQGNSA. CDR3 loop: CASSSRQSTDTQYF. In DNA, the CDR3 is TGTGCCAGCAGCTCACGACAGTCCACAGATACGCAGTATTTT.

This clone appeared a single time. V and J are TRBV5-1 and TRBJ2-1; 11 nucleotides match TRBD2. This CDR3 is 16 amino acids long. CDR1 SGHRS and CDR2 YFSETQ come from the germline V gene. V was pared by 4 bases and J by 8 bases, with 11 bases of the junction left unmatched. The CDR3 loop reads CASSMRLAGQSDEQFF. The CDR3 DNA reads TGCGCCAGCAGCATGAGACTAGCGGGGCAGTCGGATGAGCAGTTCTTC.

The chain has TRBV27 and TRBJ2-5, with a weak D call TRBD1 (6 bases). V shed 3 bases and J shed 3 bases, with 11 bases lying between them. The CDR3 consists of 14 residues. Germline V gene data show CDR1 as MNHEY and CDR2 as SMNVEV (reference sequence). The CDR3 is CASSLAGAEETQYF. The CDR3 nucleotides are TGTGCCAGCAGTTTGGCAGGGGCCGAAGAGACCCAGTACTTC.

The sample holds a few counts of this clone. One end of the junction is discordant with germline, which a read error may explain. V and J are TRBV19 and TRBJ2-3, with TRBD2 matching over 11 bases. The V gene's germline CDR1 is LNHDA and CDR2 SQIVND (reference sequence). CDR3 length: 18 amino acids. CDR3 nucleotide sequence: TGTGCCAGCAGTATGGTCCCTCGGGGACTAGCGGAGACAGATACGCAGTATTTT. Amino acids: CASSMVPRGLAETDTQYF. Supplemented by reference TRBV19 and TRBJ2-3, the full variable domain reads DGGITQSPKYLFRKEGQNVTLSCEQNLNHDAMYWYRQDPGQGLRLIYYSQIVNDFQKGDIAEGYSVSREKKESFPLTVTSAQKNPTAFYLCASSMVPRGLAETDTQYFGPGTRLTVL.

The chain combines TRBV7-2 with TRBJ1-4; TRBD1 is a possible D gene (5 bases). From germline, CDR1 is SGHTA and CDR2 FQGNSA. The CDR3 has 15 amino acids. The germline V and J ends were trimmed by 1 base and 5 bases, with 11 bases remaining between them. For the CDR3, the DNA is TGTGCCAGCAGCTTAGGACTTGGGGGAAATGAAAAACTGTTTTTT. The encoded protein is CASSLGLGGNEKLFF.

The rearrangement links TRBV6-1 to TRBJ2-2, with 7 bases lining up with TRBD2. The ends lost 6 bases at V and 5 bases at J; junction bases unmatched: 6. Germline CDR1 reads MNHNS; CDR2 reads SASEGT. The CDR3 spans 14 residues. CDR3 sequence (DNA): TGTGCCAGCAGAGTGACTAGCTGGACCGGGGAGCTGTTTTTT. Translating it yields CASRVTSWTGELFF.